This paragraph covers one T cell receptor beta chain sequence. The method was immunoSEQ multiplex PCR; TCRdb's version includes in-frame clones alone and lacks a portion of them. This table has around 170,000 clones, 80% to 90% appearing once. The CDR3 is 16 residues long. V lost 4 bases and J lost 2, with 16 bases in between. Germline V CDR1 and CDR2: SGHDN, FVKESK. The data were obtained in a study of control samples from healthy donors and cancer patients. V gene TRBV14 combines with J gene TRBJ2-3; a possible D gene is TRBD2 (6 bases). The sequencing sample was made of blood. The source of this sequence is a young woman in good health. The CDR3 loop is CASSPGTSRATDTQYF. The CDR3 region has the DNA TGTGCCAGCAGCCCGGGGACTTCCCGAGCCACAGATACGCAGTATTTT.